What follows are 14 T cell receptor beta chains derived from one specimen sequenced in a study of shared clonotypes between healthy human individuals. It was CD45RO-negative cells, positively selected for CCR7, that made up naive CD8 cells, with terminally differentiated effector memory CD45RA+ cells excluded. Profiling relied on immunoSEQ multiplex PCR, and the TCRdb table lists in-frame clones only, not all of them. The profile covers about 2 million clones, with about 95% appearing a single time and around 1.2% taken by the ten largest. Source material: naive CD8+ T cells sorted from blood. All receptors derive from a man younger than 35 in good health.

The rearrangement joins TRBV6-5 to TRBJ1-5; 7 bases map to TRBD1. CDR3 length: 15 residues. The ends lost 6 bases at V and 7 bases at J; junction bases unmatched: 12. The germline V gene has CDR1 MNHEY and CDR2 SVGAGI. CDR3 in DNA: TGTGCCAGCAGGCCTGACAGGGAAAGGGAGCAGCCCCAGCATTTT. As protein: CASRPDREREQPQHF.

The gene calls are TRBV6-5 and TRBJ1-1, with 12 bases matching TRBD1. V gave up 6 bases and J gave up 12 bases; unmatched junction bases: 11. The CDR3 is 14 amino acids. Germline V CDR1 and CDR2: MNHEY, SVGAGI. The CDR3: CASSPGTGGFWTFF. The CDR3 coding sequence is TGTGCCAGCAGCCCCGGGACAGGGGGCTTTTGGACTTTCTTT.

The chain has TRBV4-3 and TRBJ2-5, with a possible D match to TRBD2 (5 bases). The germline V gene encodes CDR1 LGHNA and CDR2 YSLEER. CDR3 length equals 14 residues. Trimming stripped 4 bases from V and 2 bases from J, with 11 bases between. The CDR3 region is CASSPGLAQETQYF. Here the CDR3 DNA reads TGCGCCAGCAGCCCCGGACTCGCACAAGAGACCCAGTACTTC.

The rearrangement uses TRBV29-1 and TRBJ1-1; possible D gene TRBD1, 5 bases. CDR1 and CDR2 from the germline V gene are SQVTM and ANQGSEA. This CDR3 comprises 14 residues. V was cut by 7 bases and J by 0 bases, with 15 bases left in between. The CDR3 spells CSGLGTGLNTEAFF. The CDR3 DNA is TGCAGCGGATTAGGGACCGGGTTGAACACTGAAGCTTTCTTT.

V gene TRBV6-6 combines with J gene TRBJ2-5; 7 nucleotides line up with TRBD2. The CDR3 runs to 14 residues. V was clipped by 4 bases and J by 3 bases; unmatched bases: 5. Germline CDR1 and CDR2: MNHNY and SVGAGI (reference sequence). The CDR3 region has the DNA TGTGCCAGCAGTTCCCTGGCGGGAGAAGAGACCCAGTACTTC. This sequence encodes CASSSLAGEETQYF.

This chain uses TRBV6-1 with TRBJ2-5; tentatively, D is TRBD2 (5 bases). Germline CDR1 is MNHNS and CDR2 is SASEGT. V gave up 3 bases and J gave up 4 bases, with 21 bases separating them. There are 17 residues in the CDR3. CDR3 nucleotides: TGTGCCAGCAGTGATACGATCCGGGGTAGGAATGGAGAGACCCAGTACTTC. Amino acids: CASSDTIRGRNGETQYF.

This chain joins TRBV10-3 and TRBJ2-3; TRBD2 might be the D (6 bases). Trimming left V 11 bases short and J 2 bases short, with 32 bases between. Germline assignment: CDR1 ENHRY and CDR2 SYGVKD. CDR3 size: 19 residues. The CDR3 protein is CAPVYPPLSSEGLTDTQYF. The CDR3 bases are TGTGCCCCGGTTTATCCTCCCTTAAGTTCGGAGGGCCTCACAGATACGCAGTATTTT.

V is TRBV4-1 and J is TRBJ1-1; the match to TRBD1 covers 8 bases. CDR1 and CDR2 (germline): MGHRA, YSYEKL. This CDR3 is built from 15 residues. J was trimmed by 4 bases and V by 1 base; bases with no gene match: 5. The CDR3 nucleotides are TGCGCCAGCAGCCAAGTAATAACAGGGGGCACTGAAGCTTTCTTT. Encoded protein: CASSQVITGGTEAFF.

The chain is built from TRBV25-1 and TRBJ2-7, with D perhaps matching TRBD1 or TRBD2 (5 bases each). The CDR3 sequence is 16 residues long. V lost 4 bases to trimming and J lost 0 bases, with 16 bases between them. CDR1 and CDR2 (germline): MGHDK, SYGVNS. The DNA for the CDR3 is TGTGCCAGCAGTGGCAACCGGGACGCAACCTCCTACGAGCAGTACTTC. Amino acids: CASSGNRDATSYEQYF.

The rearrangement joins TRBV7-2 to TRBJ1-1; D call uncertain. There are 14 residues in the CDR3. Trimming took 2 bases from V and 6 from J, leaving 13 bases between them. Germline lookup yields CDR1 SGHTA and CDR2 FQGNSA. As DNA, the CDR3 is TGTGCCAGCAGCTTATGGTCCGGGGTCCCTGAAGCTTTCTTT. It yields the protein CASSLWSGVPEAFF.

This clone was observed a handful of times. The identical CDR3 is also encoded by other nucleotide sequences in the sample. The CDR3 reads CASSLGREQYF. In DNA form, the CDR3 reads TGTGCCAGCAGCTTGGGAAGGGAGCAGTACTTC. The chain carries TRBV5-4 and TRBJ2-7, with D uncertain. CDR3 length equals 11 residues. The ends were cut back, 0 bases at V and 7 bases at J, with 5 bases in the middle. Germline V lookup: CDR1 SGHNT, CDR2 YYREEE (reference sequence).

This chain connects TRBV4-3 to TRBJ2-7, with a weak D call TRBD1 (6 bases). Germline CDR1 reads LGHNA; CDR2 reads YSLEER. V lost 0 bases and J lost 2, with 11 bases in between. This CDR3 spans 15 amino acids. CDR3: CASSQERDKAYEQYF. CDR3 DNA: TGCGCCAGCAGCCAAGAAAGGGACAAAGCCTACGAGCAGTACTTC.

This chain links TRBV11-2 with TRBJ2-5, with 8 bases lining up with TRBD2. J gave up 1 base and V 0 bases, and 4 bases lay outside the gene matches. The CDR3 length is 16 residues. CDR1 is SGHAT, CDR2 FQNNGV, per germline. CDR3 coding DNA: TGTGCCAGCAGCTTAGAAACTAGCGGTTTCCAAGAGACCCAGTACTTC. Translating it yields CASSLETSGFQETQYF.

The chain employs TRBV30 and TRBJ2-5; 7 bases align to TRBD2. CDR3 length equals 14 residues. The junction had 7 bases not matched to a gene; V was cut back by 1 base and J by 5 bases. Germline V CDR1 and CDR2: GTSNPN, SVGIG (reference sequence). CDR3 region: CAWSGAGVVETQYF. The CDR3 region has the DNA TGTGCCTGGAGTGGCGCGGGGGTAGTGGAGACCCAGTACTTC.